This T cell receptor (beta chain) originates from a study of OX40 agonist ivuxolimab in advanced cancers. Context from the whole study: Ivuxolimab, which targeted the costimulatory receptor OX40 (CD134), was an agonistic, fully human IgG2 monoclonal antibody. The point of sequencing TCRbeta in the periphery was to test whether ivuxolimab changed TCR sequence diversity and drove clonal T-cell expansion. Intravenous ivuxolimab was administered to patients every 2 weeks at six dose levels: 0.01, 0.1, 0.3, 1.5, 3 and 10 mg/kg. Of the 50 to 55 dose-escalation patients, hepatocellular carcinoma was present in around 19, melanoma in approximately 15, renal cell carcinoma in 9 and head and neck cancer in 9. Partial responses occurred in three dose-escalation patients, of whom one had hepatocellular carcinoma and two had cutaneous melanoma. Patients were allowed to have had prior anti-PD-1, anti-PD-L1 or anti-CTLA-4 therapy, and around 37% of the dose-escalation patients had previously received checkpoint inhibitors. The paper covers the monotherapy dose-escalation part of the phase I ivuxolimab trial, which included N = 52 patients. In the dose-escalation cohort, roughly 82% of patients were male, and the mean age was 60 years with a range of roughly 20 to 80. Results the study describes overall, beyond this receptor: In the 0.1-3.0 mg/kg groups, partial responders had among the lowest normalized peripheral clonal expansion, particularly in CD8+ T cells. Antigen specificity was not determined for the clonally expanded peripheral T cells. After ivuxolimab, more expanded clones were found on average in CD8+ T cells than in CD4+ T cells. Clonal expansion of both CD4+ and CD8+ blood T cells was observed from baseline to week 6 at doses 0.1 to 3.0 mg/kg. Low levels of normalized T-cell clonal expansion were also shown by some nonresponding patients.

From V the trimming removes 2 bases and from J it removes 3 bases, while the gene matches leave 7 bases of the junction unaccounted for. The germline V gene gives CDR1 as SGHDT and CDR2 as YYEEEE. The CDR3 sequence holds 17 residues, the cysteine and phenylalanine included. The DNA shown is the 51-base CDR3, in frame from base 1. Patients with autoimmune disease history or receiving systemic immunosuppression were excluded from the trial. Peripheral blood for TCR sequencing was drawn from every dose cohort at baseline, at cycle 4 day 1 and at cycle 7 day 1. The samples were taken from a phase I, first-in-human, multicenter, open-label dose-escalation trial of ivuxolimab. Adults with locally advanced or metastatic melanoma, renal cell, hepatocellular, or head and neck squamous cell carcinoma were enrolled in the trial. Before TCR sequencing, CD4+ T cells and CD8+ T cells were sorted from peripheral blood as separate populations.

Genomic DNA was extracted from sorted cells for sequencing of the TCRbeta CDR3 region. The immunoSEQ Assay was used for sequencing of TCRbeta CDR3 regions. This is the immuneACCESS table as TCRdb keeps it, with only in-frame sequences that have V and J called. A part of the clones is gone; compared with another copy, unresolved V genes explain less than half, and the rest is unexplained. A total of approximately 98,000 clones appear in this sample, more than 85% of them only once. The leading ten clones occupy around 0.7% of the sample. Points on this clone: Its antigen is still unknown. No base-level quality is on record; no much larger clone is a single base apart.

This specimen was CD4+ or CD8+ T cells sorted from blood, taken in a trial of the OX40 agonist ivuxolimab. This TCR was sampled from an adult with an advanced solid tumor such as melanoma, head and neck, liver or kidney cancer. This chain joins TRBV5-6 to TRBJ2-6, and TRBD1 matches 8 of the central bases. In nucleotide form, the sequence is TGTGCCAGCAGCTTCCGGCAGGGGGCGCTTGGGGCCAACGTCCTGACTTTC. This codes for CASSFRQGALGANVLTF.